These T cell receptor beta chains were read from a single sample in a study of CD8 T cells in ankylosing spondylitis. TCRdb used MiXCR to reprocess the 5' RACE reads, holding one entry per CDR3 protein. The table shows 200,000 to 300,000 distinct CDR3 sequences, with around 7.8% occurring only once. Sequencing was done on a sample of blood, either unsorted or a sorted T cell fraction (not recorded which). These TCRs come from a male donor with ankylosing spondylitis or in good health (not recorded which). CDR3s include the opening cysteine and the closing phenylalanine or tryptophan. A D gene is named only where the DNA matches it firmly. Clone size is given for some rows only: seen once, a few or many times, or a class if the clone is expanded.

DNA,CDR3,J,size,V,D
TGTGCCAGCAGCGGGGGGGCTGCGAGCGAGCAGTACTTC,CASSGGAASEQYF,TRBJ2-7,many,TRBV7-8,NA
TGTGCCAGCAGCTTTGGAAGACAGCCCCAGCATTTT,CASSFGRQPQHF,TRBJ1-5,many,TRBV11-2,NA
TGCAGCGTTGAAAAACGAGGGGCCTCCTACAATGAGCAGTTCTTC,CSVEKRGASYNEQFF,TRBJ2-1,many,TRBV29-1,NA
TGCGCCAGCAGCTTGGCGCTAGCGGGATCTGATACGCAGTATTTT,CASSLALAGSDTQYF,TRBJ2-3,many,TRBV5-1,TRBD2
TGTGCCAGCAGCCAAGGGGGTGGAGGGGCCGGGGCCACAGATACGCAGTATTTT,CASSQGGGGAGATDTQYF,TRBJ2-3,NA,TRBV3-1,NA
TGTGCCAGCAGCTTCAGGGGGGAAACTGAAGCTTTCTTT,CASSFRGETEAFF,TRBJ1-1,many,TRBV7-9,TRBD1
TGTGCCAGCAGCCCAGCCCGGACGATACTCGAAGCTTTCTTT,CASSPARTILEAFF,TRBJ1-1,NA,TRBV5-5,NA
TGCAGTGCTGGTGGGAGGGGTGGCGGGTCAGGGCAGCCCCAGCATTTT,CSAGGRGGGSGQPQHF,TRBJ1-5,NA,TRBV20-1,NA
TGTGCCAGCAGCTTGCCCCGGGGGTGGAACACTGAAGCTTTCTTT,CASSLPRGWNTEAFF,TRBJ1-1,few,TRBV7-2,NA
TGCAGTGCTAGAGCAGGGGGGGTAGAAACTGAAGCTTTCTTT,CSARAGGVETEAFF,TRBJ1-1,many,TRBV20-1,TRBD1
TGTGCCAGCAGTCCGGGACACCCGAACACTGAAGCTTTCTTT,CASSPGHPNTEAFF,TRBJ1-1,many,TRBV5-6,NA
TGTGCCAGCAGCCAAGAAGGGACAAGGGGATTCAATGAGCAGTTCTTC,CASSQEGTRGFNEQFF,TRBJ2-1,many,TRBV4-2,NA
TGTGCCAGCAGCCCCCTATCCCAGTTTGAGCAGTTCTTC,CASSPLSQFEQFF,TRBJ2-1,many,TRBV7-2,NA
TGTGCCAGCAGCTACAAGGAGGAGCAGTACTTC,CASSYKEEQYF,TRBJ2-7,many,TRBV11-2,NA
TGTGCCAGCTCACCTCTTCCGAGGTCGTCCTATAATTCACCCCTCCACTTT,CASSPLPRSSYNSPLHF,TRBJ1-6,few,TRBV18,NA
TGTGCCATCAGTGTTTCGGGGGGGGATCAGCCCCAGCATTTT,CAISVSGGDQPQHF,TRBJ1-5,many,TRBV10-3,NA
TGCAGTGCTAGACGCACGGGACAGGGAATCGGGGAGCTGTTTTTT,CSARRTGQGIGELFF,TRBJ2-2,many,TRBV20-1,TRBD1
TGTGCCAGTAGTATCGGGACCGGGAACTATGGCTACACCTTC,CASSIGTGNYGYTF,TRBJ1-2,many,TRBV19,NA
TGCAGTGCTAGGGCTTCTCTAGCGGGGGCGTCAGATACGCAGTATTTT,CSARASLAGASDTQYF,TRBJ2-3,many,TRBV20-1,TRBD2
TGTGCCAGCAGCTTCGGCCAGACTGGAAACACCATATATTTT,CASSFGQTGNTIYF,TRBJ1-3,many,TRBV7-2,NA
TGTGCCAGCAGCCAAGAACACTCAGTTGGGGAGCTGTTTTTT,CASSQEHSVGELFF,TRBJ2-2,few,TRBV4-2,NA
TGCAGCCCTCCTGGACAGGGCAACACTGAAGCTTTCTTT,CSPPGQGNTEAFF,TRBJ1-1,many,TRBV20-1,TRBD1
TGTGCCAGCAGTTTCGGAGGGGCTGGCTACACCTTC,CASSFGGAGYTF,TRBJ1-2,many,TRBV27,NA
TGCAGTGCTACCCCGGGTTATAGCAATCAGCCCCAGCATTTT,CSATPGYSNQPQHF,TRBJ1-5,NA,TRBV20-1,NA
TGTGCCAGCAGCTACTCTAAGGACCGAGACCTTAATCAGCCCCAGCATTTT,CASSYSKDRDLNQPQHF,TRBJ1-5,NA,TRBV7-8,NA
TGTGCCAGCAGCGTAGGGACAGGGGGTATAAATAACTATGGCTACACCTTC,CASSVGTGGINNYGYTF,TRBJ1-2,many,TRBV9,TRBD1
TGCAGCGTTGAACAGAATACGCAGTATTTT,CSVEQNTQYF,TRBJ2-3,many,TRBV29-1,NA
TGTGCCAGCAGACGACAGGAGTCCACTGAAGCTTTCTTT,CASRRQESTEAFF,TRBJ1-1,many,TRBV12-3/TRBV12-4,NA
TGTGCCAGCACCCCCGAATATAATTCACCCCTCCACTTT,CASTPEYNSPLHF,TRBJ1-6,many,TRBV12-3/TRBV12-4,NA
TGTGCCAGCAGGGGCACCGGGGTCGATAATTCACCCCTCCACTTT,CASRGTGVDNSPLHF,TRBJ1-6,many,TRBV27,NA
TGTGCCAGCAGTTCCGCAGGGGACTACGAGCAGTACTTC,CASSSAGDYEQYF,TRBJ2-7,few,TRBV6-5,NA